The 15 T cell receptor beta chains given below trace back to one sample, sequenced in a study of blood T cells in healthy people across ages. A second PCR of 7 to 11 cycles used a sample-barcoded 5' primer and a J-beta primer mix. TCRdb analysed the 5' RACE reads with MiXCR anew, one entry per CDR3 protein. Of 1.5 million or so distinct CDR3 sequences in the sample, less than 45% were seen once. The sequencing sample was made of blood. Receptor source: a woman under 30 in good health.

This clonotype was detected only a few times. The rearrangement joins TRBV12-3 or TRBV12-4 to TRBJ2-7; D could derive from TRBD1 or TRBD2 (5 bases each). The CDR3 covers 15 residues. Between the trimmed V and J ends, which lost 4 bases and 0 bases, there was a span of 13 bases. Written as DNA, the CDR3 is TGTGCCAGCAGTTCAACGGGACGGAGCTCCTACGAGCAGTACTTC. It codes for CASSSTGRSSYEQYF.

This clonotype was detected a few times. The chain is built from TRBV5-1 and TRBJ2-1; TRBD1 matches at 7 bases. Losses at the gene ends were 3 bases for V and 4 bases for J; bases not matched to a gene: 7. CDR1 is SGHRS, CDR2 YFSETQ, per germline. This CDR3 region has 15 residues. This CDR3 reads CASSYRRDRYNEQFF. The CDR3 nucleotides are TGCGCCAGCAGCTACCGACGGGACAGATACAATGAGCAGTTCTTC.

This clonotype was seen only a few times. The rearrangement links TRBV4-3 to TRBJ1-5; 9 nucleotides align to TRBD1. This CDR3 has 15 amino acids. Germline V gene data show CDR1 as LGHNA and CDR2 as YSLEER. V shed 4 bases and J 5 bases; nucleotides not matched to a gene: 6. In nucleotides, the CDR3 is TGCGCCAGCAGCCCAGAACAGGGGGCTGATCAGCCCCAGCATTTT. It translates to CASSPEQGADQPQHF.

This clonotype was picked up a small number of times. J is TRBJ2-1 and V is TRBV11-1, with 10 bases that match TRBD2. Germline-derived CDR1 and CDR2 are SGHAT and FQDESV (reference sequence). The V segment lost 1 base and the J segment 14 bases; nucleotides outside the gene matches: 5. This CDR3 has 13 amino acids. CDR3 bases: TGTGCCAGCAGCTTAGAGGATAGCGGGGGGAAGTTCTTC. Protein: CASSLEDSGGKFF.

The rearrangement uses TRBV6-1 and TRBJ1-5; possibly TRBD1 for D (6 bases). This CDR3 is 17 amino acids long. Germline V lookup: CDR1 MNHNS, CDR2 SASEGT. V shed 5 bases and J shed 6 bases, with 23 bases lying between them. CDR3 protein: CASSLPWGQGRLQPQHF. The CDR3 DNA sequence: TGTGCCAGCAGTCTCCCATGGGGTCAGGGGAGGCTTCAGCCCCAGCATTTT.

This clonotype showed up just a few times. The chain combines TRBV12-3 or TRBV12-4 with TRBJ1-4; D perhaps matches TRBD1 (5 bases). The CDR3 consists of 14 residues. V lost 6 bases and J lost 6, with 14 bases in between. The CDR3 loop is CASSLGVIDEKLFF. Here the CDR3 DNA reads TGTGCCAGCAGCCTGGGGGTCATCGATGAAAAACTGTTTTTT.

This clonotype was seen a handful of times. V usage is TRBV5-1 and J usage is TRBJ1-1; D is ambiguous. Germline CDR1 SGHRS, CDR2 YFSETQ. The CDR3 has 14 residues. Trimming left V 5 bases short and J 0 bases short, with 11 bases between. The CDR3 DNA is TGCGCCAGCAGTCCACAGTCCATGAACACTGAAGCTTTCTTT. Translated: CASSPQSMNTEAFF.

The V call is TRBV7-9, the J call TRBJ2-1, with a possible D match to TRBD2 (5 bases). The J call may be faulty, since TRBJ2-7 better matches the DNA end. Germline CDR1 SEHNR, CDR2 FQNEAQ (reference sequence). CDR3 length: 16 amino acids. In DNA, the CDR3 is TGTGCCAGCAGCTCCGACTACTTCAGCTCCTACAATGAGCAGTACTTC. Its translation: CASSSDYFSSYNEQYF.

This rearrangement joins TRBV6-5 to TRBJ2-1, with D uncertain. V lost 6 bases, J lost 9 bases, and 12 bases lay in between. This CDR3 contains 12 residues. Per the germline V gene, CDR1 is MNHEY and CDR2 is SVGAGI. CDR3 loop: CASSSLGIEQFF. The CDR3 DNA is TGTGCCAGCAGCTCTCTAGGCATTGAGCAGTTCTTC.

The chain joins TRBV3-1 to TRBJ2-1; 7 positions match TRBD2. CDR1 LGHDT and CDR2 YNNKEL come from the germline V gene (reference sequence). The trim removed 6 bases at V and 0 bases at J, leaving 5 bases unmatched. The CDR3 spans 15 residues. The CDR3, as DNA: TGTGCCAGCAGGCTAAGCGGGATCTCCTACAATGAGCAGTTCTTC. It specifies CASRLSGISYNEQFF.

This chain connects TRBV28 to TRBJ2-7, with a weak D call TRBD2 (6 bases). Germline CDR1 reads MDHEN; CDR2 reads SYDVKM. CDR3 length: 16 amino acids. The V end was cut by 1 base, the J end by 1 base, with 14 bases between. This CDR3 is CASSLFRLAPSYEQYF. In nucleotides, the CDR3 is TGTGCCAGCAGTTTATTTAGGCTAGCGCCATCCTACGAGCAGTACTTC.

The chain joins TRBV21-1 to TRBJ2-5; whether TRBD1, the table's D call, matches the DNA was not checked. TRBV21-1 is designated a pseudogene. The CDR3 consists of 12 residues. CDR3: CASTRGRETQYF. CDR3 in DNA: TGTGCCAGCACCCGGGGAAGGGAGACCCAGTACTTC.

The J gene is TRBJ2-2, the V gene TRBV6-1; a possible D gene is TRBD2 (5 bases). The CDR3 extends over 14 amino acids. V dropped 10 bases and J dropped 6 bases, with 18 bases sitting between them. From germline, CDR1 is MNHNS and CDR2 SASEGT. CDR3 DNA sequence: TGTGCCACCGATCAAACTAGGGTTCCCGGGGAGCTGTTTTTT. It translates to CATDQTRVPGELFF.

The rearrangement uses TRBV11-2 and TRBJ1-2; D remains unclear. Per the germline V gene, CDR1 is SGHAT and CDR2 is FQNNGV. V shed 5 bases and J shed 6 bases, with 10 bases lying between them. This CDR3 contains 12 residues. This CDR3 is CASSPKRNGYTF. The CDR3 DNA reads as TGTGCCAGCAGCCCCAAGAGGAATGGCTACACCTTC.

This CDR3 is CASRKGRVGDNEQFF. As DNA, the CDR3 is TGTGCCAGCCGCAAGGGGAGGGTAGGCGACAATGAGCAGTTCTTC. This sequence joins TRBV6-5 and TRBJ2-1, with TRBD2 matching over 7 bases. Unmatched junction bases numbered 12, after V lost 8 bases and J lost 5 bases. The germline CDR1 and CDR2 sequences are MNHEY and SVGAGI. This CDR3 region has 15 residues.